A single TCR beta chain is shown here with its context. Its cognate antigen is unknown. Germline V lookup: CDR1 SGHNT, CDR2 YYREEE (reference sequence). CDR3 length equals 16 residues. The V segment lost 4 bases and the J segment 4 bases; nucleotides outside the gene matches: 10. The entry originates in a study of cytomegalovirus exposure and HLA in healthy donors. 13 Jbeta primers and 60 Vbeta primers were used for the PCR. How the authors handled the data: An analysis performed later counted roughly 79 million unique TCR beta chains (approximately 10 million of them shared). Some clones are missing from TCRdb's copy, which holds only in-frame ones; the method was immunoSEQ multiplex PCR. That table supplies the V and J calls and clone size; D and trimming were determined from the DNA. The repertoire has under 200,000 clones, 75% of them found once; the top ten carry 2.5% to 3%. Study-level points and caveats: Cytomegalovirus status was reportedly diagnosed by the classifier with high sensitivity and specificity. Most subjects had HLA-A and HLA-B alleles reportedly predicted accurately by TCR beta sequences.

The chain has TRBV5-4 and TRBJ2-2; 7 bases align to TRBD1. The source is a woman aged 45-60 years in good health and CMV-seropositive. Sequencing input: PBMCs. CDR3 nucleotides: TGTGCCAGCAGCCCCAAACAGGGGATGGGCACCGGGGAGCTGTTTTTT. This encodes CASSPKQGMGTGELFF.